The next 27 T cell receptor beta chains were all read from a single sample in a study of identical twins. Via MiXCR, TCRdb re-called the 5' RACE reads, giving one row per CDR3 protein. The data hold 450,000 to 650,000 distinct CDR3 sequences, with around 9.6% observed a single time. The data also belong to a second study, concerning yellow fever vaccine responses in identical twins.

Sequencing was carried out using PBMCs. The receptors shown here come from a woman aged 18-29 years in good health.

The chain couples TRBV10-3 to TRBJ2-2; no clear D gene. Germline V gene data show CDR1 as ENHRY and CDR2 as SYGVKD. The CDR3 contains 11 residues. Trimming took 7 bases from V and 7 from J, leaving 7 bases between them. CDR3 in amino acids: CAITRDGELFF. The CDR3 DNA follows: TGTGCCATCACACGAGACGGGGAGCTGTTTTTT.

This clonotype has at least ten counts. The rearrangement joins TRBV25-1 to TRBJ2-5; D tentatively fits TRBD1 or TRBD2 (5 bases each). Germline CDR1 MGHDK, CDR2 SYGVNS. This CDR3 has 15 residues. V shed 1 base and J shed 4 bases, with 13 bases lying between them. The CDR3 nucleotides read TGTGCCAGCAGTGAATCCAGGAAAGGGACAGAGACCCAGTACTTC. Translation gives CASSESRKGTETQYF.

This clonotype was picked up a small number of times. The CDR3 DNA reads as TGCAGCGTTGAAGACCTAGGGCCTGGCTACACCTTC. It is translated as CSVEDLGPGYTF. The gene calls are TRBV29-1 and TRBJ1-2; D remains ambiguous. The CDR3 length is 12 residues. With 0 bases removed from V and 7 bases from J, the gap between germline ends came to 9 bases. The germline V gene has CDR1 SQVTM and CDR2 ANQGSEA.

This clonotype came up many times. V and J are TRBV12-3 or TRBV12-4 and TRBJ1-1, with D unresolved. The CDR3 length is 13 residues. Trimming removed 6 bases at V and 2 bases at J, with 10 bases between. Written as DNA, the CDR3 is TGTGCCAGCAGACCCGGGATCAACACTGAAGCTTTCTTT. Translation gives CASRPGINTEAFF.

This clonotype was recorded a few times. CDR3 sequence reads: CASSLASTTGVEQYF. The CDR3 nucleotides are TGTGCCAGCAGCTTAGCCTCGACGACAGGGGTCGAGCAGTACTTC. This chain joins TRBV7-9 and TRBJ2-7; 8 bases align to TRBD1. This CDR3 has 15 amino acids. Germline CDR1 reads SEHNR; CDR2 reads FQNEAQ (reference sequence). V was pared by 0 bases and J by 6 bases, with 7 bases of the junction left unmatched.

This clonotype has at least ten counts. The CDR3 nucleotides read TGTGCCAGCAGTTACTCGAGCGGTTCTAGCACAGATACGCAGTATTTT. It translates to CASSYSSGSSTDTQYF. J is TRBJ2-3 and V is TRBV6-5; D might be TRBD2 (5 bases). CDR3 size: 16 residues. V lost 0 bases and J 0 bases, leaving 10 bases between the germline ends. Germline lookup yields CDR1 MNHEY and CDR2 SVGAGI.

A few counts support this clonotype. The chain combines TRBV12-3 or TRBV12-4 with TRBJ1-6, with unresolved D. V lost 7 bases and J 7 bases, leaving 17 bases between the germline ends. This CDR3 contains 15 residues. The CDR3 region is CASILSGIGNSPLHF. CDR3 bases: TGTGCCAGCATCCTCTCGGGGATCGGAAATTCACCCCTCCACTTT.

This clonotype has a handful of counts. The J gene is TRBJ2-7, the V gene TRBV24-1; D is unresolved. CDR1 and CDR2 from the germline V gene are KGHDR and SFDVKD. The V and J ends lost 3 bases and 3 bases respectively, with 14 bases between them. This CDR3 is built from 15 residues. DNA for the CDR3: TGTGCCACCAGTGATCCGTCGATAGGGCACTACGAGCAGTACTTC. Its translation is CATSDPSIGHYEQYF.

This clonotype appeared many times. The chain carries TRBV28 and TRBJ2-7; D may match TRBD1 or TRBD2 (6 bases each). Germline V gene data show CDR1 as MDHEN and CDR2 as SYDVKM. CDR3 length: 14 amino acids. V was clipped by 6 bases and J by 0 bases, with 12 bases between them. The CDR3 loop is CASRQGLPSYEQYF. In DNA form, the CDR3 reads TGTGCCAGCAGACAGGGACTTCCCTCCTACGAGCAGTACTTC.

This clonotype was detected a few times. V gene TRBV3-1 combines with J gene TRBJ2-2; TRBD2 agrees at 7 bases. The germline gives CDR1 LGHDT, CDR2 YNNKEL (reference sequence). Trimming removed 4 bases from V and 2 bases from J; junction bases left unmatched: 4. This CDR3 has 15 amino acids. The CDR3 loop is CASSRSGDNTGELFF. CDR3 bases: TGTGCCAGCAGCCGAAGCGGGGATAACACCGGGGAGCTGTTTTTT.

This chain links TRBV12-3 or TRBV12-4 with TRBJ2-3; 7 bases fit TRBD1. The V and J ends lost 7 bases and 3 bases, in that order; junction bases with no gene match: 10. This CDR3 is built from 15 residues. CDR3 in DNA: TGTGCCAGCAATCCGGGACAGCCTCGTACAGATACGCAGTATTTT. Amino acid sequence: CASNPGQPRTDTQYF.

This clonotype was picked up a small number of times. The CDR3 reads CASSPTGWSDTQYF. Written as DNA, the CDR3 is TGTGCCAGCAGTCCGACAGGGTGGTCAGATACGCAGTATTTT. The rearrangement uses TRBV28 and TRBJ2-3, with TRBD1 matching over 7 bases. The CDR3 has 14 amino acids. The ends lost 5 bases at V and 4 bases at J; junction bases unmatched: 6. CDR1 is MDHEN and CDR2 is SYDVKM in the germline V gene.

This clonotype was counted only a few times. This chain links TRBV28 with TRBJ1-5, with D unresolved. Germline V gene lookup returns CDR1 MDHEN and CDR2 SYDVKM. V lost 7 bases to trimming and J lost 0 bases, with 7 bases between them. The CDR3 has 13 residues. CDR3 region: CASKRLSNQPQHF. In nucleotides, the CDR3 is TGTGCCAGCAAAAGGCTTAGCAATCAGCCCCAGCATTTT.

This clonotype was seen a few times. The gene calls are TRBV6-1 and TRBJ2-6, with D possibly being TRBD2 (5 bases). Trimming left V 10 bases short and J 0 bases short, with 13 bases between. The length of the CDR3 is 15 residues. Per germline, CDR1 MNHNS and CDR2 SASEGT. The CDR3: CANSRESSGANVLTF. The CDR3 bases are TGTGCCAACTCAAGGGAGAGCTCTGGGGCCAACGTCCTGACTTTC.

The chain employs TRBV29-1 and TRBJ2-5, with TRBD1 matching over 10 bases. The germline CDR1 and CDR2 sequences are SQVTM and ANQGSEA. There are 15 residues in the CDR3. V lost 3 bases, J lost 1 base, and 5 bases stayed unmatched. The chain's CDR3 is CSVERQGALQETQYF. The CDR3 DNA reads as TGCAGCGTTGAGCGACAGGGGGCCCTCCAAGAGACCCAGTACTTC.

The table lists this clonotype with many counts. The chain carries TRBV12-3 or TRBV12-4 and TRBJ1-2; TRBD1 agrees at 8 bases. The CDR3 sequence is 15 residues long. V shed 0 bases and J 7 bases; nucleotides not matched to a gene: 7. In DNA form, the CDR3 reads TGTGCCAGCAGTTTAGCACCCACAGGGGGTGGTGGCTACACCTTC. This codes for CASSLAPTGGGGYTF.

The CDR3 loop reads CSADKRAAGQGNGYTF. The CDR3 DNA reads as TGCAGTGCAGACAAGAGGGCAGCGGGACAGGGGAATGGCTACACCTTC. The chain recombines TRBV20-1 with TRBJ1-2; 10 bases align to TRBD1. Germline CDR1 reads DFQATT; CDR2 reads SNEGSKA (reference sequence). Unmatched junction bases numbered 16, after V lost 6 bases and J lost 6 bases. The CDR3 is 16 amino acids.

This clonotype was seen repeatedly, ten times or more. J is TRBJ1-2 and V is TRBV12-3 or TRBV12-4; D gene uncertain. Trimming cost V 6 bases and J 2 bases, with 4 bases left between them. CDR3 length: 11 amino acids. CDR3 in amino acids: CASSSNYGYTF. The CDR3 DNA reads TGTGCCAGCAGCTCGAACTATGGCTACACCTTC.

In its sample, this clonotype was seen many times. V is TRBV7-2 and J is TRBJ2-7; D possibly corresponds to TRBD1 (6 bases). Germline lookup yields CDR1 SGHTA and CDR2 FQGNSA. Trimming took off 4 bases at V and 1 base at J, with 8 bases between the two ends. The CDR3 sequence is 13 residues long. The CDR3 reads CASSWDTSYEQYF. The CDR3 bases are TGTGCCAGCAGCTGGGACACTTCCTACGAGCAGTACTTC.

This clonotype was seen more than once but under ten times. This chain joins TRBV7-9 and TRBJ1-1; D unresolved. Between the trimmed V and J ends, which lost 2 bases and 2 bases, there was a span of 12 bases. The CDR3 totals 15 residues. Germline CDR1 and CDR2: SEHNR and FQNEAQ (reference sequence). The CDR3 region is CASSLQQASNTEAFF. CDR3 bases: TGTGCCAGCAGCTTACAGCAGGCGTCAAACACTGAAGCTTTCTTT.

V is TRBV19 and J is TRBJ1-5, with D maybe TRBD1 (5 bases). The CDR3 has 13 amino acids. In germline, CDR1 is LNHDA, CDR2 SQIVND (reference sequence). V lost 8 bases, J lost 5 bases, and 13 bases lay in between. The CDR3 here is CASRRGPDQPQHF. For the CDR3, the DNA is TGTGCCAGTCGAAGGGGCCCGGATCAGCCCCAGCATTTT.

Many counts were recorded for this clonotype. The V and J genes are TRBV6-5 and TRBJ2-3; TRBD1 or TRBD2 may be the D gene (5 bases each). Trimming stripped 2 bases from V and 1 base from J, with 10 bases between. The germline gives CDR1 MNHEY, CDR2 SVGAGI. The CDR3 runs to 15 residues. CDR3 nucleotide sequence: TGTGCCAGCAGTTACGGGGGTGACGGCACAGATACGCAGTATTTT. It specifies CASSYGGDGTDTQYF.

This chain connects TRBV5-4 to TRBJ2-7; weak D call: TRBD1 (5 bases). This CDR3 has 12 amino acids. CDR1 is SGHNT and CDR2 is YYREEE in the germline V gene (reference sequence). Between the trimmed V and J ends, which lost 4 bases and 10 bases, there was a span of 15 bases. The CDR3: CASSATQGYQYF. The CDR3 nucleotides are TGTGCCAGCAGCGCCACTCAGGGCTACCAGTACTTC.

This clonotype was found many times. V is TRBV4-2 and J is TRBJ2-3; D unclear. Trimming took off 0 bases at V and 0 bases at J, with 4 bases between the two ends. This CDR3 has 14 residues. Germline V gene lookup returns CDR1 LGHNA and CDR2 YNFKEQ. The CDR3 reads CASSQDWSTDTQYF. DNA of the CDR3: TGTGCCAGCAGCCAAGACTGGAGCACAGATACGCAGTATTTT.

CDR3 sequence reads: CASSQVVVPPDTQYF. CDR3 in DNA: TGTGCCAGCAGCCAAGTAGTGGTTCCTCCGGATACGCAGTATTTT. The chain uses TRBV14 and TRBJ2-3; D unresolved. Trimming removed 1 base from V and 6 bases from J, with 14 bases in between. This CDR3 is 15 amino acids long. Germline CDR1 SGHDN, CDR2 FVKESK.

Only a few counts were recorded for this clonotype. V gene TRBV4-3 combines with J gene TRBJ1-6; 8 bases are a match to TRBD1. This CDR3 contains 15 residues. CDR1 is LGHNA and CDR2 is YSLEER in the germline V gene. After removal of 0 bases from V and 10 bases from J, the junction contained 5 bases not matched to a gene. The chain's CDR3 is CASSQDPTGGSPLHF. The CDR3 nucleotides read TGCGCCAGCAGCCAAGATCCAACAGGGGGATCACCCCTCCACTTT.

This chain links TRBV7-2 with TRBJ2-3; possible D gene TRBD2, 5 bases. The CDR3 covers 17 residues. Looked up from germline, CDR1 is SGHTA and CDR2 is FQGNSA. The ends were cut back, 0 bases at V and 1 base at J, with 14 bases in the middle. CDR3: CASSLALAIGGTDTQYF. The CDR3 coding sequence is TGTGCCAGCAGCTTAGCCTTGGCTATCGGGGGCACAGATACGCAGTATTTT.